A selection of T cell receptor beta chains follows, all from one sample in a study of blood T cell repertoires in COVID-19. Clones were sequenced by immunoSEQ multiplex PCR, and TCRdb holds only the in-frame ones, with some missing. This table has about 280,000 clones, approximately 84% appearing once. Sequenced material: peripheral blood. These receptor sequences come from a woman in her twenties or thirties who had recovered from COVID-19. CDR3s include the opening cysteine and the closing phenylalanine or tryptophan. D genes are given only for firm matches. Some rows mark clone size as missing; the rest say once, few, many or name a class of expanded clone.

len	j_gene	v_gene	abundance	d_gene	CDR3aa	CDR3nt
15	TRBJ1-6	TRBV10-3	-	-	CAISRGSSYNSPLHF	TGTGCCATCAGTCGTGGCAGCTCCTATAATTCACCCCTCCACTTT
15	TRBJ2-7	TRBV7-6	-	TRBD1	CASSPRDRGVYEQYF	TGTGCCAGCAGCCCCCGGGACAGGGGTGTATACGAGCAGTACTTC
17	TRBJ1-6	TRBV19	-	TRBD1	CASSLGQTYSYNSPLHF	TGTGCCAGTAGCCTGGGACAGACCTACTCCTATAATTCACCCCTCCACTTT
15	TRBJ2-1	TRBV9	-	TRBD2	CASSSSGQTANEQFF	TGTGCCAGCAGCTCTAGCGGGCAAACCGCCAATGAGCAGTTCTTC
18	TRBJ1-1	TRBV5-6	-	TRBD1	CASTSPGTGGFGNTEAFF	TGTGCCAGCACATCCCCCGGGACAGGGGGCTTCGGGAACACTGAAGCTTTCTTT
12	TRBJ1-5	TRBV19	once	-	CASTQGLQPQHF	TGTGCCAGTACCCAGGGGCTGCAGCCCCAGCATTTT
15	TRBJ2-5	TRBV7-9	-	-	CASSLTPTAQETQYF	TGTGCCAGCAGCTTAACGCCGACAGCCCAAGAGACCCAGTACTTC
16	TRBJ2-7	TRBV19	-	-	CASSISESGGGYEQYF	TGTGCCAGTAGTATATCCGAGTCGGGGGGCGGCTACGAGCAGTACTTC
13	TRBJ2-5	TRBV6-4	-	-	CATDPGRAQGYYF	TGTGCCACCGACCCAGGGAGGGCGCAGGGGTACTACTTC
15	TRBJ2-1	TRBV18	-	TRBD2	CASSPPSGRASEQFF	TGTGCCAGCTCACCACCTAGCGGGAGGGCCAGTGAGCAGTTCTTC
14	TRBJ2-1	TRBV21-1	-	-	CASSLRLIYNEQFF	TGTGCCAGCAGCCTACGACTGATATACAATGAGCAGTTCTTC
15	TRBJ2-7	TRBV15	few	-	CATSRDQGGGDEQYF	TGTGCCACCAGCAGAGACCAGGGAGGAGGTGACGAGCAGTACTTC
16	TRBJ2-7	TRBV5-4	-	TRBD2	CASSPAGAGGFREQYF	TGTGCCAGCAGCCCCGCCGGGGCGGGAGGGTTCAGGGAGCAGTACTTC
15	TRBJ2-3	TRBV14	-	TRBD1	CASSHLRTGTDTQYF	TGTGCCAGCAGCCACCTAAGGACAGGGACAGATACGCAGTATTTT
12	TRBJ1-1	TRBV19	-	-	CASSPSGTEAFF	TGTGCCAGTAGCCCTTCGGGCACTGAAGCTTTCTTT
14	TRBJ1-6	TRBV6-5	few	TRBD1	CASRTGTDNSPLHF	TGTGCCAGCAGAACCGGGACAGATAATTCACCCCTCCACTTT
14	TRBJ2-5	TRBV18	-	-	CASSPPLNQETQYF	TGTGCCAGCTCACCACCACTGAACCAAGAGACCCAGTACTTC
15	TRBJ2-1	TRBV28	-	-	CASSGRGSLRDEQFF	TGTGCCAGTTCGGGTCGAGGGAGTCTTCGCGATGAGCAGTTCTTC
13	TRBJ2-5	TRBV5-1	-	-	CASSLAGVETQYF	TGCGCCAGCAGCTTGGCAGGTGTCGAGACCCAGTACTTC
14	TRBJ1-2	TRBV28	once	-	CASSLGGRYYGYTF	TGTGCCAGCAGTTTAGGAGGGCGTTACTATGGCTACACCTTC
15	TRBJ2-7	TRBV7-9	-	TRBD2	CASSTGLAGGREQYF	TGTGCCAGCAGCACGGGACTAGCGGGAGGGCGCGAGCAGTACTTC
15	TRBJ2-3	TRBV4-3	once	TRBD1	CASSLQGAITDTQYF	TGCGCCAGCAGCCTACAGGGGGCCATCACAGATACGCAGTATTTT
14	TRBJ1-4	TRBV19	-	-	CASKQPGANEKLFF	TGTGCCAGTAAACAGCCAGGCGCTAATGAAAAACTGTTTTTT
15	TRBJ1-2	TRBV3-1/TRBV3-2	-	-	CASSQGYGVSGGYTF	TGTGCCAGCAGCCAAGGATACGGGGTTTCGGGCGGCTACACCTTC
14	TRBJ1-1	TRBV19	once	-	CASSSDTYLTEAFF	TGTGCCAGTAGTTCAGACACCTACCTCACTGAAGCTTTCTTT
12	TRBJ1-1	TRBV6-6	-	-	CASSREGISAFF	TGTGCCAGCAGCAGGGAAGGGATTTCAGCTTTCTTT
14	TRBJ1-1	TRBV27	once	TRBD1	CASSFTAGGTEAFF	TGTGCCAGCAGTTTCACGGCAGGGGGCACAGAAGCTTTCTTT
16	TRBJ1-2	TRBV10-3	-	-	CAISEPEGGPPYGYTF	TGTGCCATCAGTGAGCCGGAGGGGGGGCCCCCCTATGGCTACACCTTC
13	TRBJ1-1	TRBV12-3/TRBV12-4	-	-	CASSPGQNTEAFF	TGTGCCAGCAGCCCCGGACAGAACACTGAAGCTTTCTTT
17	TRBJ1-1	TRBV18	-	TRBD1	CASSPRGQGFGDTEAFF	TGTGCCAGCTCACCACGGGGACAGGGGTTTGGAGACACTGAAGCTTTCTTT
12	TRBJ2-7	TRBV6-2/TRBV6-3	-	-	CASSYLTDEQYF	TGTGCCAGCAGTTACCTAACAGACGAGCAGTACTTC
15	TRBJ1-4	TRBV10-3	-	TRBD1	CAISEKGQGYEKLFF	TGTGCCATCAGTGAAAAAGGACAGGGTTATGAAAAACTGTTTTTT
12	TRBJ1-5	TRBV28	-	-	CASSEGNQPQHF	TGTGCCAGCAGTGAGGGCAATCAGCCCCAGCATTTT
14	TRBJ2-5	TRBV7-2	-	TRBD1	CASSSNRGAKTQYF	TGTGCCAGCAGCTCCAACAGGGGAGCAAAGACCCAGTACTTC
14	TRBJ2-7	TRBV7-6	-	TRBD2	CASSLTSGSYEQYF	TGTGCCAGCAGCTTAACTAGCGGTTCCTACGAGCAGTACTTC
13	TRBJ1-1	TRBV7-8	-	-	CASGLGLNTEAFF	TGTGCCAGCGGCCTGGGGCTGAACACTGAAGCTTTCTTT
13	TRBJ2-7	TRBV19	-	-	CASSNRVSYEQYF	TGTGCCAGTAGCAACAGGGTTTCGTACGAGCAGTACTTC
15	TRBJ2-5	TRBV7-2	-	-	CASSLRGRKQETQYF	TGTGCCAGCAGCTTAAGGGGCCGAAAACAAGAGACCCAGTACTTC
16	TRBJ2-7	TRBV19	-	-	CASSGKDVDSSYEQYF	TGTGCCAGTAGTGGGAAGGACGTCGACAGCTCCTACGAGCAGTACTTC
16	TRBJ2-1	TRBV5-4	-	TRBD1	CASSLAGTGAFNEQFF	TGTGCCAGCAGCTTGGCCGGGACAGGGGCGTTCAATGAGCAGTTCTTC
14	TRBJ1-1	TRBV19	-	-	CASSPGGVYTEAFF	TGTGCCAGTAGCCCGGGCGGGGTGTACACTGAAGCTTTCTTT
13	TRBJ1-6	TRBV2	-	TRBD1	CASRPDRGPPLHF	TGTGCCAGCAGACCGGACAGGGGGCCACCCCTCCACTTT
14	TRBJ2-2	TRBV5-1	once	-	CASSLALSKGELFF	TGCGCCAGCAGCTTGGCCTTGAGTAAGGGGGAGCTGTTTTTT
16	TRBJ2-7	TRBV4-2	-	TRBD2	CASSQDPSLAGYEQYF	TGTGCCAGCAGCCAAGATCCCAGTCTAGCGGGGTACGAGCAGTACTTC
13	TRBJ2-5	TRBV10-1	-	-	CASSRDTGETQYF	TGCGCCAGCAGCCGGGACACAGGGGAGACCCAGTACTTC
14	TRBJ2-2	TRBV10-3	-	-	CAISDRGWAGELFF	TGTGCCATCAGTGACAGGGGATGGGCCGGGGAGCTGTTTTTT
12	TRBJ1-2	TRBV28	-	-	CASSLAVYGYTF	TGTGCCAGCAGTTTAGCAGTTTATGGCTACACCTTC
15	TRBJ1-5	TRBV6-5	-	TRBD1	CATIGTGGGNQPQHF	TGTGCCACTATAGGAACAGGGGGGGGCAATCAGCCCCAGCATTTT
15	TRBJ2-3	TRBV9	-	-	CASSVDERSTDTQYF	TGTGCCAGCAGCGTAGATGAGAGGTCCACAGATACGCAGTATTTT
14	TRBJ2-5	TRBV30	-	TRBD1	CAWSLTGGRETQYF	TGTGCCTGGAGTCTTACAGGGGGCAGGGAGACCCAGTACTTC
14	TRBJ1-5	TRBV3-1/TRBV3-2	-	TRBD1	CASSPDRGQGPQHF	TGTGCCAGCAGCCCAGACAGGGGGCAAGGGCCCCAGCATTTT
15	TRBJ2-3	TRBV6-5	-	-	CASSDGTSSTDTQYF	TGTGCCAGCAGCGACGGGACTTCCTCCACAGATACGCAGTATTTT
16	TRBJ2-1	TRBV2	-	TRBD1	CASSDKETGGENEQFF	TGTGCCAGCAGTGATAAGGAGACAGGGGGTGAGAATGAGCAGTTCTTC
14	TRBJ2-7	TRBV19	-	TRBD2	CASSNGGSNYEQYF	TGTGCCAGTAGTAATGGCGGGAGTAACTACGAGCAGTACTTC
16	TRBJ2-3	TRBV7-2	-	-	CASSLVATGRTDTQYF	TGTGCCAGCAGCTTAGTGGCGACAGGTAGAACAGATACGCAGTATTTT
14	TRBJ2-7	TRBV15	once	TRBD1	CATSREIDRDEQYF	TGTGCCACCAGCAGAGAGATCGACAGGGACGAGCAGTACTTC
14	TRBJ2-1	TRBV7-8	-	-	CASSLASRGNEQFF	TGTGCCAGCAGCTTAGCGTCGAGAGGGAATGAGCAGTTCTTC
17	TRBJ2-6	TRBV9	-	-	CASSPRGREPGANVLTF	TGTGCCAGCAGCCCGCGAGGTAGGGAGCCTGGGGCCAACGTCCTGACTTTC
17	TRBJ2-3	TRBV11-2	-	TRBD2	CASSSLAGGLFADTQYF	TGTGCCAGCAGCTCCCTGGCGGGGGGCCTTTTTGCAGATACGCAGTATTTT